The text below deals with one T cell receptor (beta chain). The antigen is undetermined. The data derive from a study of regulatory T cells in long-lasting Graves disease. Broader study findings: New patients shared around 980 public clonotypes, and persistent patients shared more, with a few thousand.

To make TCR beta libraries, researchers used iRepertoire HTBI primers and Arm-PCR of CDR3 regions. TCRdb passed the multiplex PCR reads through MiXCR, listing each CDR3 protein once. This table has about 290,000 distinct CDR3 sequences, roughly a fifth appearing once. Time point: persistent/refractory GD, antithyroid drugs over 5 years with positive TRAb. PBMCs provided the RNA from which the TCR library was made. Investigators report Graves' disease was diagnosed under American Thyroid Association guidelines. The junction had 8 bases not matched to a gene; V was cut back by 5 bases and J by 2 bases. This CDR3 spans 16 amino acids. Looked up from germline, CDR1 is MNHNS and CDR2 is SASEGT.

The receptor was derived from a female donor with Graves disease. The chain uses TRBV6-1 and TRBJ2-1; 8 nucleotides match TRBD2. The sample here was peripheral blood mononuclear cells (PBMCs), taken when the disease was refractory, from a patient treated with antithyroid drugs. The CDR3 DNA is TGTGCCAGCAGTACTCCTATGCGGGAGGCCTACAATGAGCAGTTCTTC. Its translation is CASSTPMREAYNEQFF.